This TCR beta chain appears in the sequencing data of a study of cytomegalovirus exposure and HLA in healthy donors. Across the study: The same platform was used for the 120 validation repertoires and the approximately 670 first-cohort repertoires, a later analysis reported. Notes on the study in general: Whilst most TCR sequences proved rare, a subset of public TCRs occurred across many donors.

Points on this clone: Its antigen is still unknown.

Clones were sequenced by immunoSEQ multiplex PCR, and TCRdb holds only the in-frame ones, with some missing. The sample records 150,000 to 200,000 clones, under 90% being singletons. This receptor was identified in a man between 18 and 29 years old in good health and CMV-seropositive. Sequencing used PBMCs.

CDR3: CASMLAGGSFETQYF. CDR3 DNA sequence: TGTGCCAGCATGCTAGCGGGGGGCTCCTTTGAGACCCAGTACTTC. This chain links TRBV6-5 with TRBJ2-5; TRBD2 agrees at 11 bases. The trim removed 7 bases at V and 5 bases at J, leaving 9 bases unmatched. The V gene's germline CDR1 is MNHEY and CDR2 SVGAGI. The CDR3 runs to 15 residues.